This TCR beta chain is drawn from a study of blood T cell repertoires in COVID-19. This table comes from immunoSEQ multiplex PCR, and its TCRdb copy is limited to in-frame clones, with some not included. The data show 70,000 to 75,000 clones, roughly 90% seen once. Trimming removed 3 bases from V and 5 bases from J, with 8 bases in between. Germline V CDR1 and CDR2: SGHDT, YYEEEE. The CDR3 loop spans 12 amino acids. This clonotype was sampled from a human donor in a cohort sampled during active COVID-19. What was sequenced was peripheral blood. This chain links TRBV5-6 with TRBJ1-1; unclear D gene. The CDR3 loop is CASSSGGTEAFF. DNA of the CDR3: TGTGCCAGCAGCTCGGGTGGTACTGAAGCTTTCTTT.